This entry lists 17 T cell receptor beta chains sequenced from one sample in a study of T cell changes during pregnancy in multiple sclerosis. Generated by immunoSEQ multiplex PCR, the TCRdb table keeps only in-frame clones and is missing some. This sample has some 29,000 clones, with around nine tenths found just once. This specimen consisted of CD4+ T cells from peripheral blood mononuclear cells, obtained in the first trimester of pregnancy. These receptors originate from a female donor in good health, enrolled as a control in a pregnancy study.

This clone was counted once. J is TRBJ2-1 and V is TRBV2; D is undetermined. Germline values: CDR1 SNHLY, CDR2 FYNNEI. The length of the CDR3 is 14 residues. The ends were cut back, 3 bases at V and 4 bases at J, with 10 bases in the middle. The DNA of the CDR3 is TGTGCCAGCAGTGAGTCTAACGCATACAATGAGCAGTTCTTC. It is translated as CASSESNAYNEQFF.

The chain recombines TRBV30 with TRBJ2-7; D perhaps matches TRBD2 (6 bases). Trimming took off 3 bases at V and 5 bases at J, with 17 bases between the two ends. The germline V gene has CDR1 GTSNPN and CDR2 SVGIG (reference sequence). This CDR3 region has 14 residues. CDR3 amino acids: CAWRLAGSTHEQYF. DNA for the CDR3: TGTGCCTGGAGGCTGGCGGGGAGTACCCACGAGCAGTACTTC.

V and J are TRBV13 and TRBJ1-3; TRBD1 matches at 10 bases. The germline V gene has CDR1 PRHDT and CDR2 FYEKMQ (reference sequence). The CDR3 totals 15 residues. Losses at the gene ends were 5 bases for V and 3 bases for J; bases not matched to a gene: 4. The CDR3 region is CASSIRTGGGNTIYF. The CDR3 DNA sequence: TGTGCCAGCAGCATTCGGACAGGGGGTGGAAACACCATATATTTT.

The rearrangement joins TRBV6-6 to TRBJ1-4, with 7 bases aligning to TRBD1. CDR3 size: 15 residues. V lost 6 bases, J lost 5 bases, and 9 bases stayed unmatched. Germline V CDR1 and CDR2: MNHNY, SVGAGI (reference sequence). CDR3 nucleotide sequence: TGTGCCAGCAGAACAAAAGGGACAGCGAATGAAAAACTGTTTTTT. This codes for CASRTKGTANEKLFF.

The chain has TRBV27 and TRBJ2-1; 7 bases align to TRBD2. The CDR3 runs 13 residues. Germline-derived CDR1 and CDR2 are MNHEY and SMNVEV (reference sequence). J lost 10 bases, V lost 5 bases, and 8 bases had no gene match. The CDR3, as DNA: TGTGCCAGCAGTAACGTTGCGGGAGTGGAGCAGTTCTTC. Protein sequence: CASSNVAGVEQFF.

The V call is TRBV5-4, the J call TRBJ1-6; TRBD1 might be the D (5 bases). The V gene's germline CDR1 is SGHNT and CDR2 YYREEE (reference sequence). The CDR3 runs to 15 residues. Trimming took 1 base from V and 10 from J, leaving 15 bases between them. CDR3 coding DNA: TGTGCCAGCAGCTTGACGTCAGGGATAGAATCACCCCTCCACTTT. Its translation is CASSLTSGIESPLHF.

The V call is TRBV5-6, the J call TRBJ1-1; TRBD1 agrees at 11 bases. The CDR3 runs to 15 residues. The V segment lost 4 bases and the J segment 8 bases; nucleotides outside the gene matches: 10. Germline V gene sequence: CDR1 SGHDT, CDR2 YYEEEE. This chain's CDR3 is CASSIDRDRGSEAFF. CDR3 coding DNA: TGTGCCAGCAGCATTGACCGGGACAGGGGGTCAGAAGCTTTCTTT. Supplemented by reference TRBV5-6 and TRBJ1-1, the full variable domain reads DAGVTQSPTHLIKTRGQQVTLRCSPKSGHDTVSWYQQALGQGPQFIFQYYEEEERQRGNFPDRFSGHQFPNYSSELNVNALLLGDSALYLCASSIDRDRGSEAFFGQGTRLTVV.

The chain joins TRBV7-9 to TRBJ1-2; TRBD1 matches at 9 bases. V shed 5 bases and J 8 bases; nucleotides not matched to a gene: 6. From germline, CDR1 is SEHNR and CDR2 FQNEAQ (reference sequence). This CDR3 spans 13 amino acids. Here the CDR3 DNA reads TGTGCCAGCAGCCAAACAGGGGGCTGGGGCTACACCTTC. This gives the protein CASSQTGGWGYTF.

CDR3 nucleotides: TGTGCCAGCAGCCTTGGGCTAGCGGGAGGGAAGAATGAGCAGTTCTTC. Residues: CASSLGLAGGKNEQFF. The chain employs TRBV11-2 and TRBJ2-1; 12 nucleotides agree with TRBD2. The length of the CDR3 is 16 residues. The J segment lost 7 bases and the V segment lost 5 bases, leaving 9 bases of the junction unmatched. CDR1 and CDR2 from the germline V gene are SGHAT and FQNNGV.

The rearrangement uses TRBV7-3 and TRBJ2-3, with D possibly TRBD2 on 5 matching bases. This CDR3 contains 15 residues. Germline V gene sequence: CDR1 SGHTA, CDR2 FQGTGA. V lost 5 bases, J lost 2 bases, and 14 bases lay in between. The CDR3 nucleotides are TGTGCCAGCAGCGCCGGAGGACGTAACACAGATACGCAGTATTTT. It codes for CASSAGGRNTDTQYF. The entire variable domain, with the rest obtained from reference TRBV7-3 and TRBJ2-3, is as follows: GAGVSQTPSNKVTEKGKYVELRCDPISGHTALYWYRQSLGQGPEFLIYFQGTGAADDSGLPNDRFFAVRPEGSVSTLKIQRTERGDSAVYLCASSAGGRNTDTQYFGPGTRLTVL.

This rearrangement joins TRBV28 to TRBJ2-1; TRBD2 aligns across 11 bases. The CDR3 is 13 amino acids. The V and J ends lost 5 bases and 10 bases, in that order; junction bases with no gene match: 4. The V gene's germline CDR1 is MDHEN and CDR2 SYDVKM. The DNA of the CDR3 is TGTGCCAGCAGTATGCCTAGCGGGGGGGAGCAGTTCTTC. Encoded protein: CASSMPSGGEQFF.

The chain has TRBV12-5 and TRBJ2-5, with TRBD1 matching 9 bases. CDR1 is LGHNT, CDR2 FRNRAP, per germline. The J segment lost 9 bases and the V segment lost 1 base, leaving 3 bases of the junction unmatched. CDR3 length: 13 residues. CDR3 DNA sequence: TGTGCTAGTGGTTTGGACAGGGGGCGGGCCCAGTACTTC. This codes for CASGLDRGRAQYF. The variable domain in full, completed from reference TRBV12-5 and TRBJ2-5, reads DARVTQTPRHKVTEMGQEVTMRCQPILGHNTVFWYRQTMMQGLELLAYFRNRAPLDDSGMPKDRFSAEMPDATLATLKIQPSEPRDSAVYFCASGLDRGRAQYFGPGTRLLVL.

This chain uses TRBV7-9 with TRBJ1-6, with 8 bases aligning to TRBD1. There are 15 residues in the CDR3. CDR1 and CDR2 from the germline V gene are SEHNR and FQNEAQ (reference sequence). J was trimmed by 7 bases and V by 1 base; bases with no gene match: 3. CDR3 DNA sequence: TGTGCCAGCAGCTTAGAGACAGGGGACAATTCACCCCTCCACTTT. Amino acids: CASSLETGDNSPLHF. Full variable domain (remainder filled in from reference TRBV7-9 and TRBJ1-6): DTGVSQNPRHKITKRGQNVTFRCDPISEHNRLYWYRQTLGQGPEFLTYFQNEAQLEKSRLLSDRFSAERPKGSFSTLEIQRTEQGDSAMYLCASSLETGDNSPLHFGNGTRLTVT.

The V gene is TRBV9, the J gene TRBJ2-1; TRBD2 aligns across 12 bases. Germline CDR1 and CDR2: SGDLS and YYNGEE. Germline trimming cut 4 bases from V and 7 bases from J; bases unmatched to any gene: 9. The CDR3 runs 16 residues. CDR3 region: CASSSRTSGTRNEQFF. In DNA, the CDR3 is TGTGCCAGCAGCTCGCGGACTAGCGGGACCAGAAATGAGCAGTTCTTC.

V is TRBV5-1 and J is TRBJ2-5; no definite D call. Trimming stripped 0 bases from V and 2 bases from J, with 8 bases between. The length of the CDR3 is 14 residues. Germline CDR1 is SGHRS and CDR2 is YFSETQ. Here the CDR3 reads CASSLDGRQETQYF. CDR3 nucleotides: TGCGCCAGCAGCTTGGATGGCAGACAAGAGACCCAGTACTTC.

This clone has just one count. The chain joins TRBV28 to TRBJ2-2, with 8 bases matching TRBD2. This CDR3 is built from 16 residues. Trimming took 4 bases from V and 1 from J; bases not matched to a gene: 5. The germline CDR1 and CDR2 sequences are MDHEN and SYDVKM. Here the CDR3 DNA reads TGTGCCAGCAGTTCTCCAACTAGCGGGAACACCGGGGAGCTGTTTTTT. Protein product: CASSSPTSGNTGELFF.

This chain connects TRBV5-1 to TRBJ1-6, with TRBD1 matching over 8 bases. The length of the CDR3 is 22 residues. Looked up from germline, CDR1 is SGHRS and CDR2 is YFSETQ. V lost 0 bases and J lost 0; bases outside the gene matches: 17. The CDR3 here is CASSLGGQVPSTQNSYNSPLHF. For the CDR3, the DNA is TGCGCCAGCAGCTTGGGGGGACAGGTACCCAGCACCCAAAACTCCTATAATTCACCCCTCCACTTT.